These T cell receptor beta chains were read from a single sample in a study of shared clonotypes between healthy human individuals. Profiled with immunoSEQ multiplex PCR; TCRdb holds only in-frame clones, not every one. The sample includes 2 million to 2.5 million clones, about 90% seen only once; the top ten take around 0.38%. What was sequenced was naive CD4+ T cells from PBMCs. The receptors come from a man aged 18 to 29 in good health. Some clones in this sample may be carry-over from other donors' samples. Both conserved end residues are part of each CDR3. D genes are given only for firm matches. Not every row has a clone size; where given, it reads once, few, many or a size class.

CDR3aa: CASSLVGSLGTQYF
CDR3nt: TGTGCCAGCAGCTTAGTCGGGTCCCTAGGGACCCAGTACTTC
j_gene: TRBJ2-5
v_gene: TRBV7-9
d_gene: NA
abundance: NA

CDR3aa: CSASREKLFF
CDR3nt: TGCAGTGCTAGTCGGGAAAAACTGTTTTTT
j_gene: TRBJ1-4
v_gene: TRBV20-1
d_gene: NA
abundance: NA

CDR3aa: CASSLPGYGNTIYF
CDR3nt: TGTGCCAGCAGCTTACCGGGATATGGAAACACCATATATTTT
j_gene: TRBJ1-3
v_gene: TRBV7-9
d_gene: NA
abundance: NA

CDR3aa: CASSLGGSGANVLTF
CDR3nt: TGTGCCAGCAGCTTAGGGGGCTCTGGGGCCAACGTCCTGACTTTC
j_gene: TRBJ2-6
v_gene: TRBV7-3
d_gene: NA
abundance: NA

CDR3aa: CASSAGGTGFATNEKLFF
CDR3nt: TGTGCCAGCAGTGCCGGTGGGACAGGGTTTGCAACTAATGAAAAACTGTTTTTT
j_gene: TRBJ1-4
v_gene: TRBV28
d_gene: TRBD1
abundance: NA

CDR3aa: CASSLMGQGLNTEAFF
CDR3nt: TGTGCCAGCAGTTTAATGGGACAGGGGCTGAACACTGAAGCTTTCTTT
j_gene: TRBJ1-1
v_gene: TRBV28
d_gene: TRBD1
abundance: NA

CDR3aa: CASSSRQGSDTQYF
CDR3nt: TGTGCCAGCAGCTCCCGACAGGGCTCAGATACGCAGTATTTT
j_gene: TRBJ2-3
v_gene: TRBV7-3
d_gene: TRBD1
abundance: NA

CDR3aa: CASSGGNVAPGRSSYNEQFF
CDR3nt: TGTGCCAGCTCGGGGGGCAATGTGGCCCCCGGCCGTAGCTCCTACAATGAGCAGTTCTTC
j_gene: TRBJ2-1
v_gene: TRBV18
d_gene: NA
abundance: NA

CDR3aa: CSVGQGSSGANVLTF
CDR3nt: TGCAGCGTTGGACAGGGGAGCTCTGGGGCCAACGTCCTGACTTTC
j_gene: TRBJ2-6
v_gene: TRBV29-1
d_gene: TRBD1
abundance: NA

CDR3aa: CASSLGAGTTGELFF
CDR3nt: TGTGCCAGCAGTTTAGGGGCGGGGACCACCGGGGAGCTGTTTTTT
j_gene: TRBJ2-2
v_gene: TRBV27
d_gene: NA
abundance: NA

CDR3aa: CSVYNRGTYEQYF
CDR3nt: TGCAGCGTATACAACAGGGGGACCTACGAGCAGTACTTC
j_gene: TRBJ2-7
v_gene: TRBV29-1
d_gene: TRBD1
abundance: NA

CDR3aa: CASSLGLAAYNEQFF
CDR3nt: TGTGCCAGCAGTTTGGGACTAGCGGCGTACAATGAGCAGTTCTTC
j_gene: TRBJ2-1
v_gene: TRBV27
d_gene: TRBD2
abundance: NA

CDR3aa: CASSYGASGANVLTF
CDR3nt: TGTGCCAGCAGTTACGGGGCATCTGGGGCCAACGTCCTGACTTTC
j_gene: TRBJ2-6
v_gene: TRBV6-5
d_gene: NA
abundance: NA

CDR3aa: CASSYSIGQRDTEAFF
CDR3nt: TGTGCCAGCAGTTACTCGATCGGACAGAGGGACACTGAAGCTTTCTTT
j_gene: TRBJ1-1
v_gene: TRBV6-5
d_gene: NA
abundance: NA

CDR3aa: CASSLSTGPPETQYF
CDR3nt: TGTGCCAGCAGTTTGTCGACCGGACCCCCAGAGACCCAGTACTTC
j_gene: TRBJ2-5
v_gene: TRBV27
d_gene: NA
abundance: NA

CDR3aa: CATSANWETGELFF
CDR3nt: TGTGCCACCAGCGCAAACTGGGAGACCGGGGAGCTGTTTTTT
j_gene: TRBJ2-2
v_gene: TRBV15
d_gene: NA
abundance: once

CDR3aa: CASREDTGELFF
CDR3nt: TGTGCCAGCAGGGAGGACACCGGGGAGCTGTTTTTT
j_gene: TRBJ2-2
v_gene: TRBV6-1
d_gene: NA
abundance: NA

CDR3aa: CASSPGLAGAQDTQYF
CDR3nt: TGTGCCAGCTCACCCGGACTAGCGGGGGCCCAGGATACGCAGTATTTT
j_gene: TRBJ2-3
v_gene: TRBV18
d_gene: TRBD2
abundance: NA

CDR3aa: CAWSVLRNTEAFF
CDR3nt: TGTGCCTGGAGTGTATTAAGAAACACTGAAGCTTTCTTT
j_gene: TRBJ1-1
v_gene: TRBV30
d_gene: NA
abundance: NA

CDR3aa: CASSLFGGSGNTIYF
CDR3nt: TGTGCCAGCAGCTTGTTTGGCGGCTCTGGAAACACCATATATTTT
j_gene: TRBJ1-3
v_gene: TRBV11-3
d_gene: NA
abundance: NA

CDR3aa: CASSLRDRAYEQYF
CDR3nt: TGTGCCAGCAGTTTAAGGGACAGGGCCTACGAGCAGTACTTC
j_gene: TRBJ2-7
v_gene: TRBV27
d_gene: TRBD1
abundance: NA

CDR3aa: CASSASEGRYTDTQYF
CDR3nt: TGTGCCAGCAGCGCCTCTGAGGGGCGGTACACAGATACGCAGTATTTT
j_gene: TRBJ2-3
v_gene: TRBV9
d_gene: NA
abundance: NA

CDR3aa: CASSMVQQNTEAFF
CDR3nt: TGTGCCAGTAGTATGGTGCAGCAGAACACTGAAGCTTTCTTT
j_gene: TRBJ1-1
v_gene: TRBV19
d_gene: NA
abundance: once

CDR3aa: CASSLRVWQEGQPQHF
CDR3nt: TGTGCCAGCAGCTTAAGGGTTTGGCAGGAGGGTCAGCCCCAGCATTTT
j_gene: TRBJ1-5
v_gene: TRBV7-2
d_gene: NA
abundance: NA

CDR3aa: CAWSGQGTDTQYF
CDR3nt: TGTGCCTGGAGTGGCCAGGGAACAGATACGCAGTATTTT
j_gene: TRBJ2-3
v_gene: TRBV30
d_gene: NA
abundance: NA

CDR3aa: CASSLQLVVDTQYF
CDR3nt: TGCGCCAGCAGCCTCCAACTAGTTGTGGATACGCAGTATTTT
j_gene: TRBJ2-3
v_gene: TRBV5-1
d_gene: NA
abundance: NA

CDR3aa: CASSLSERLEQYF
CDR3nt: TGTGCCAGCAGCTTGTCGGAGCGTCTCGAGCAGTACTTC
j_gene: TRBJ2-7
v_gene: TRBV5-5
d_gene: NA
abundance: NA

CDR3aa: CASSIVLGQYNEQFF
CDR3nt: TGTGCCAGTAGTATAGTCTTAGGACAGTACAATGAGCAGTTCTTC
j_gene: TRBJ2-1
v_gene: TRBV19
d_gene: NA
abundance: few

CDR3aa: CASSIGAGRGTEAFF
CDR3nt: TGTGCCAGTAGTATTGGAGCGGGACGCGGCACTGAAGCTTTCTTT
j_gene: TRBJ1-1
v_gene: TRBV19
d_gene: NA
abundance: NA

CDR3aa: CASSEGGANYGYTF
CDR3nt: TGTGCCAGCAGTGAAGGCGGAGCTAACTATGGCTACACCTTC
j_gene: TRBJ1-2
v_gene: TRBV2
d_gene: NA
abundance: NA

CDR3aa: CASTYDTGGYGYTF
CDR3nt: TGCGCCAGCACCTACGACACGGGAGGCTATGGCTACACCTTC
j_gene: TRBJ1-2
v_gene: TRBV5-1
d_gene: NA
abundance: few

CDR3aa: CASSPRVGEAFF
CDR3nt: TGTGCCAGCTCACCGCGAGTGGGAGAAGCTTTCTTT
j_gene: TRBJ1-1
v_gene: TRBV18
d_gene: NA
abundance: few

CDR3aa: CASSYPGQTSNQPQHF
CDR3nt: TGTGCCAGCAGTTACCCGGGGCAGACTTCTAATCAGCCCCAGCATTTT
j_gene: TRBJ1-5
v_gene: TRBV6-6
d_gene: NA
abundance: NA

CDR3aa: CASGLVYGLTTGELFF
CDR3nt: TGTGCTAGTGGTTTGGTATACGGTCTGACCACCGGGGAGCTGTTTTTT
j_gene: TRBJ2-2
v_gene: TRBV12-5
d_gene: NA
abundance: NA

CDR3aa: CASSPPPPRRDTQYF
CDR3nt: TGTGCCAGCTCACCACCCCCTCCCCGCAGAGATACGCAGTATTTT
j_gene: TRBJ2-3
v_gene: TRBV18
d_gene: NA
abundance: NA

CDR3aa: CASRTTGQYQPQHF
CDR3nt: TGTGCCAGCAGGACGACAGGGCAGTATCAGCCCCAGCATTTT
j_gene: TRBJ1-5
v_gene: TRBV28
d_gene: TRBD1
abundance: once

CDR3aa: CASRDTNQPQHF
CDR3nt: TGTGCCAGCAGGGACACTAATCAGCCCCAGCATTTT
j_gene: TRBJ1-5
v_gene: TRBV28
d_gene: NA
abundance: NA

CDR3aa: CASSAQRVALETQYF
CDR3nt: TGTGCCAGCAGCGCACAGCGGGTTGCGCTCGAGACCCAGTACTTC
j_gene: TRBJ2-5
v_gene: TRBV6-6
d_gene: NA
abundance: NA

CDR3aa: CASSLNAGSYNEQFF
CDR3nt: TGTGCCAGCAGCTTAAACGCCGGGTCCTACAATGAGCAGTTCTTC
j_gene: TRBJ2-1
v_gene: TRBV7-3
d_gene: NA
abundance: NA

CDR3aa: CASSQVSGGQETQYF
CDR3nt: TGCGCCAGCAGCCAAGTTAGCGGGGGGCAAGAGACCCAGTACTTC
j_gene: TRBJ2-5
v_gene: TRBV4-1
d_gene: TRBD2
abundance: once

CDR3aa: CASSAAGGRETQYF
CDR3nt: TGTGCCAGCAGTGCCGCGGGAGGGCGAGAGACCCAGTACTTC
j_gene: TRBJ2-5
v_gene: TRBV25-1
d_gene: TRBD2
abundance: NA

CDR3aa: CATTPRGGQGGFF
CDR3nt: TGTGCCACCACCCCCAGGGGCGGGCAGGGAGGGTTCTTC
j_gene: TRBJ2-1
v_gene: TRBV15
d_gene: NA
abundance: NA

CDR3aa: CASSRTSGREQFF
CDR3nt: TGTGCCAGCAGCCGAACTAGCGGCCGTGAGCAGTTCTTC
j_gene: TRBJ2-1
v_gene: TRBV11-3
d_gene: TRBD2
abundance: NA

CDR3aa: CASNGRHGYEQYF
CDR3nt: TGTGCCAGCAACGGGAGGCACGGGTACGAGCAGTACTTC
j_gene: TRBJ2-7
v_gene: TRBV6-6
d_gene: TRBD2
abundance: NA

CDR3aa: CASSDGISVGNEQFF
CDR3nt: TGTGCCAGCAGTGATGGGATTAGCGTCGGCAATGAGCAGTTCTTC
j_gene: TRBJ2-1
v_gene: TRBV25-1
d_gene: NA
abundance: NA

CDR3aa: CASSLSPSGSIGEQFF
CDR3nt: TGTGCCAGCAGTTTATCGCCTAGCGGGAGCATCGGTGAGCAGTTCTTC
j_gene: TRBJ2-1
v_gene: TRBV28
d_gene: TRBD2
abundance: NA

CDR3aa: CASSYSRGAPSETQYF
CDR3nt: TGTGCCAGCAGTTACTCGCGGGGGGCCCCTTCCGAGACCCAGTACTTC
j_gene: TRBJ2-5
v_gene: TRBV6-6
d_gene: TRBD2
abundance: NA

CDR3aa: CASSLVRVTGELFF
CDR3nt: TGTGCCAGCAGTCTAGTGCGGGTTACCGGGGAGCTGTTTTTT
j_gene: TRBJ2-2
v_gene: TRBV28
d_gene: NA
abundance: NA

CDR3aa: CASSPQGSARTEAFF
CDR3nt: TGTGCCAGCTCACCACAGGGGTCGGCTCGAACTGAAGCTTTCTTT
j_gene: TRBJ1-1
v_gene: TRBV18
d_gene: NA
abundance: NA

CDR3aa: CASSPDRLSVEAFF
CDR3nt: TGTGCCAGCTCACCGGACAGGCTAAGCGTTGAAGCTTTCTTT
j_gene: TRBJ1-1
v_gene: TRBV18
d_gene: TRBD1
abundance: NA

CDR3aa: CASSWAGQETQYF
CDR3nt: TGTGCCAGCAGCTGGGCAGGGCAAGAGACCCAGTACTTC
j_gene: TRBJ2-5
v_gene: TRBV28
d_gene: NA
abundance: NA

CDR3aa: CASSSRRSNQPQHF
CDR3nt: TGTGCCAGCAGCTCCAGGAGAAGTAATCAGCCCCAGCATTTT
j_gene: TRBJ1-5
v_gene: TRBV13
d_gene: NA
abundance: NA

CDR3aa: CASSLLGAGLTGELFF
CDR3nt: TGTGCCAGCAGTTTATTGGGGGCCGGTCTAACCGGGGAGCTGTTTTTT
j_gene: TRBJ2-2
v_gene: TRBV27
d_gene: NA
abundance: NA

CDR3aa: CASSYNSYNEQFF
CDR3nt: TGTGCCAGCAGCTACAACAGCTACAATGAGCAGTTCTTC
j_gene: TRBJ2-1
v_gene: TRBV11-3
d_gene: NA
abundance: NA

CDR3aa: CASSPRTGKANEKLFF
CDR3nt: TGTGCCAGCAGCCCTAGGACAGGGAAGGCAAATGAAAAACTGTTTTTT
j_gene: TRBJ1-4
v_gene: TRBV7-2
d_gene: TRBD1
abundance: NA

CDR3aa: CASRHTPGQGPSGYGYTF
CDR3nt: TGTGCCAGCAGGCATACACCGGGACAGGGTCCGTCGGGCTATGGCTACACCTTC
j_gene: TRBJ1-2
v_gene: TRBV28
d_gene: TRBD1
abundance: NA

CDR3aa: CASSYSLVTAGYEQYF
CDR3nt: TGTGCCAGCAGTTACTCGTTGGTTACTGCGGGATACGAGCAGTACTTC
j_gene: TRBJ2-7
v_gene: TRBV6-6
d_gene: NA
abundance: NA